The clone carrying this TCR beta chain was seen many times. A second PCR of about 7 to 11 cycles used a sample-barcoded 5' primer and a J-beta primer mix. TCRdb independently ran MiXCR on the 5' RACE reads; one entry per CDR3 protein. The sample comprises about 640,000 distinct CDR3 sequences, roughly two fifths of which are singletons, and about 30% rests with the top ten. The data originate from a study of blood T cells in healthy people across ages. CDR3 length equals 17 residues. Germline CDR1 reads SGHTA; CDR2 reads FQGNSA. V was clipped by 10 bases and J by 4 bases, with 26 bases between them. The source material was blood. The TCR was taken from a man aged 80 or over in good health. This chain joins TRBV7-2 and TRBJ1-5; D is perhaps TRBD1 (5 bases). CDR3 residues: CATSSRGGGAGNQPQHF. In nucleotides, the CDR3 is TGTGCCACATCCTCCCGCGGTGGGGGAGCGGGGAATCAGCCCCAGCATTTT. The complete variable domain, with remaining parts taken from reference TRBV7-2 and TRBJ1-5, reads GAGVSQSPSNKVTEKGKDVELRCDPISGHTALYWYRQSLGQGLEFLIYFQGNSAPDKSGLPSDRFSAERTGGSVSTLTIQRTQQEDSAVYLCATSSRGGGAGNQPQHFGDGTRLSIL.